The T cell receptor (beta chain) described here comes from a study listed by TCRdb under 2016. At the junction V is shortened by 2 bases and J by 8 bases, with 8 bases in between. The CDR3 measures 12 amino acids from cysteine to phenylalanine. CDR3 DNA only is kept here, 36 bases in frame from base 1. In the germline V gene (reference sequence), CDR1 corresponds to SGHNT and CDR2 to YYREEE. In its sample, this clonotype was seen a few times. Its antigen target is currently unknown. It has no much larger one-base neighbor in the sample; base qualities were not kept. Preparation of the library involved RT-PCR. For sequencing, an Illumina MiSeq was employed. The raw public data were reprocessed by TCRdb itself: fastp quality trimming at Q25, MiXCR clonotype calling, in-frame beta chains only. Every distinct CDR3 protein forms one entry, paired with its most common genes and DNA. For this sample the table gives 550,000 to 750,000 distinct CDR3 sequences, of which approximately 14% were detected only once. The leading ten clones occupy roughly 4% of the sample.

The chain links TRBV5-4 with TRBJ2-1, with no D gene named confidently. The sample consisted of memory CD4+ T cells from blood. The sequence was obtained from a female donor in good health, serving as a healthy control. The CDR3 is CASSFKEDEQFF. The DNA sequence is given as TGTGCCAGCAGCTTTAAAGAGGATGAGCAGTTCTTC.